This T cell receptor (beta chain) is drawn from a study of blood T cell repertoires in COVID-19. Recovered status applied to Cohort 3 donors who had two consecutive negative PCRs. It also applied to those with clearance or with symptom resolution. Produced via immunoSEQ multiplex PCR; TCRdb's table is partial and in-frame only. Among roughly 300,000 clones listed, roughly nine tenths were seen once. Trimming removed 3 bases from V and 8 bases from J; junction bases left unmatched: 6. The CDR3 is made up of 15 amino acids. CDR1 SGHNT and CDR2 YYREEE come from the germline V gene (reference sequence). The clonotype originates from a woman aged 30 to 39 who had recovered from COVID-19. The rearrangement links TRBV5-4 to TRBJ1-6, with 9 positions matching TRBD1. Source material: PBMCs or T cells enriched from blood (not recorded which). CDR3 amino acids: CASSYQGQGHSPLHF. CDR3 bases: TGTGCCAGCAGCTACCAGGGACAGGGTCATTCACCCCTCCACTTT.